These 20 T cell receptor beta chains came from one sample sequenced in a study of blood T cell repertoires in COVID-19 (dated by TCRdb to 2019 to 2021). Library prep was done by the immunoSEQ multiplex PCR assay. Imported from immuneACCESS, the table was reduced by TCRdb to in-frame sequences with V and J called. These copies leave out some clones; in studies compared against another copy, an unresolved V gene accounts for under half, and the cause of the remainder is not known. The sample includes tens of thousands of clones, with 89% observed a single time. The top ten clones comprise about 3.3% of the sample. The sequenced sample consisted of peripheral blood. The source is an older woman with acute or convalescent COVID-19.

V is TRBV28 and J is TRBJ1-2, with no clear D. The ends were cut back, 2 bases at V and 5 bases at J, with 9 bases in the middle. Germline CDR1 reads MDHEN; CDR2 reads SYDVKM. CDR3 length: 13 amino acids. CDR3 nucleotide sequence: TGTGCCAGCAGTTTACCCAGGTCTTATGGCTACACCTTC. This translates into CASSLPRSYGYTF.

This sequence joins TRBV5-1 and TRBJ2-7, with 7 bases identical to TRBD1. The CDR3 is made up of 15 amino acids. From germline, CDR1 is SGHRS and CDR2 YFSETQ. After removal of 4 bases from V and 3 bases from J, the junction contained 10 bases not matched to a gene. The CDR3 region is CASSKELAGGYEQYF. Here the CDR3 DNA reads TGCGCCAGCAGCAAAGAGCTGGCAGGGGGCTACGAGCAGTACTTC.

This chain links TRBV5-8 with TRBJ1-1; D possibly corresponds to TRBD1 (5 bases). V lost 3 bases, J lost 10 bases, and 19 bases lay in between. The CDR3 contains 14 residues. Germline CDR1 SGHTS, CDR2 YDEGEE. CDR3 residues: CASSSLNGASGAFF. The CDR3, as DNA: TGTGCCAGCAGCTCTCTGAATGGGGCTTCCGGAGCTTTCTTT. Supplemented by reference TRBV5-8 and TRBJ1-1, the full variable domain reads EAGVTQSPTHLIKTRGQQATLRCSPISGHTSVYWYQQALGLGLQFLLWYDEGEERNRGNFPPRFSGRQFPNYSSELNVNALELEDSALYLCASSSLNGASGAFFGQGTRLTVV.

This clone has only one observation. The CDR3 region is CASRQTGTNTEAFF. The CDR3 coding sequence is TGTGCCAGTAGACAGACAGGGACGAACACTGAAGCTTTCTTT. The rearrangement joins TRBV19 to TRBJ1-1; 7 nucleotides line up with TRBD1. The CDR3 spans 14 residues. Germline V gene lookup returns CDR1 LNHDA and CDR2 SQIVND (reference sequence). V dropped 6 bases and J dropped 1; count of bases not matched to a gene: 5.

The chain links TRBV24-1 to TRBJ2-3; TRBD2 matches 8 bases. Germline values: CDR1 KGHDR, CDR2 SFDVKD. The CDR3 contains 15 residues. V shed 6 bases and J 0 bases; nucleotides not matched to a gene: 4. The CDR3 protein is CATSSAGESTDTQYF. The CDR3 nucleotides are TGTGCCACCAGTTCAGCGGGGGAGAGCACAGATACGCAGTATTTT.

This chain's CDR3 is CASSDRQGAAHYEQYV. The CDR3 DNA follows: TGTGCCAGCAGTGACAGACAGGGGGCGGCGCACTACGAGCAGTACGTC. The rearrangement joins TRBV6-1 to TRBJ2-7; 10 positions agree with TRBD1. The CDR3 consists of 16 residues. Germline trimming cut 3 bases from V and 3 bases from J; bases unmatched to any gene: 8. Germline V gene data show CDR1 as MNHNS and CDR2 as SASEGT.

The genes are TRBV19 and TRBJ1-2; unclear D gene. V lost 5 bases to trimming and J lost 2 bases, with 9 bases between them. The CDR3 covers 13 residues. The germline V gene encodes CDR1 LNHDA and CDR2 SQIVND (reference sequence). CDR3 DNA sequence: TGTGCCAGTAGTGTTACGGTGAACTATGGCTACACCTTC. It specifies CASSVTVNYGYTF.

This clone was found a few times. The chain combines TRBV3-1 (or the pseudogene TRBV3-2) with TRBJ1-4; D is unclear. Germline CDR1 and CDR2: LGHDT and YNNKEL (reference sequence). The CDR3 runs to 14 residues. The ends were cut back, 5 bases at V and 6 bases at J, with 13 bases in the middle. CDR3 nucleotide sequence: TGTGCCAGCAGCAACAGAGTGGGTTATGAAAAACTGTTTTTT. It codes for CASSNRVGYEKLFF.

Note on this clone: The sample has other DNA sequences that encode this CDR3 too. This chain links TRBV28 with TRBJ1-6, with 10 nucleotides matching TRBD1. J was trimmed by 7 bases and V by 8 bases; bases with no gene match: 8. The CDR3 extends over 15 amino acids. Germline values: CDR1 MDHEN, CDR2 SYDVKM. The CDR3 DNA is TGTGCCAGCTCCCCCCCGGGACAGGGGAATTCACCCCTCCACTTT. It codes for CASSPPGQGNSPLHF.

J is TRBJ1-2 and V is TRBV5-6; 8 bases agree with TRBD1. Germline V gives CDR1 SGHDT, CDR2 YYEEEE. CDR3 length: 15 residues. The junction had 7 bases not matched to a gene; V was cut back by 0 bases and J by 6 bases. CDR3 protein: CASSLVGQGGNGYTF. As DNA, the CDR3 is TGTGCCAGCAGCTTGGTCGGACAGGGAGGAAATGGCTACACCTTC.

As concerns this clone: Other DNA sequences in the sample encode the same CDR3. The gene calls are TRBV5-1 and TRBJ2-1; TRBD2 agrees at 9 bases. J gave up 2 bases and V 0 bases, and 3 bases lay outside the gene matches. Per germline, CDR1 SGHRS and CDR2 YFSETQ. The CDR3 has 16 residues. CDR3 sequence: CASSLGLAGPYNEQFF. CDR3 DNA: TGCGCCAGCAGCTTGGGGCTAGCGGGACCCTACAATGAGCAGTTCTTC.

The chain recombines TRBV7-9 with TRBJ1-4; the D is unclear. V was cut by 2 bases and J by 7 bases, with 14 bases left in between. Germline V gene data show CDR1 as SEHNR and CDR2 as FQNEAQ (reference sequence). This CDR3 has 15 amino acids. CDR3 sequence reads: CASSLLEQTSEKLFF. The CDR3, as DNA: TGTGCCAGCAGCTTACTCGAACAGACCAGTGAAAAACTGTTTTTT. Using reference TRBV7-9 and TRBJ1-4 for the parts outside the CDR3, the full variable domain is DTGVSQNPRHKITKRGQNVTFRCDPISEHNRLYWYRQTLGQGPEFLTYFQNEAQLEKSRLLSDRFSAERPKGSFSTLEIQRTEQGDSAMYLCASSLLEQTSEKLFFGSGTQLSVL.

The V and J genes are TRBV18 and TRBJ1-1; D ambiguous. The CDR3 length is 14 residues. The V end lost 5 bases, the J end lost 6 bases, and 16 bases lay between the germline ends. Germline-derived CDR1 and CDR2 are KGHSH and LQKENI. The CDR3 DNA is TGTGCCAGCTCAAAAAACGGGATATCCGCTGAAGCTTTCTTT. Translated, it gives CASSKNGISAEAFF.

This chain links TRBV7-2 with TRBJ2-1; TRBD2 agrees at 9 bases. V lost 2 bases, J lost 2 bases, and 1 base stayed unmatched. Germline V gene sequence: CDR1 SGHTA, CDR2 FQGNSA. The CDR3 has 15 amino acids. CDR3 protein: CASSLLAGTYNEQFF. The CDR3 DNA follows: TGTGCCAGCAGCTTACTAGCGGGAACCTACAATGAGCAGTTCTTC.

CDR3 amino acids: CASSPRNRAMNTEAFF. CDR3 DNA: TGTGCCAGCTCACCACGGAACAGGGCCATGAACACTGAAGCTTTCTTT. V is TRBV18 and J is TRBJ1-1; possibly TRBD1 for D (6 bases). Trimming shortened V by 1 base and J by 0 bases, and 12 bases separated the two germline ends. CDR1 and CDR2 (germline): KGHSH, LQKENI. This CDR3 is built from 16 residues.

This chain uses TRBV7-9 with TRBJ1-4; the D gene is possibly TRBD1 (6 bases). Trimming pared 5 bases from V and 7 bases from J, leaving 11 bases between. Germline lookup yields CDR1 SEHNR and CDR2 FQNEAQ (reference sequence). This CDR3 spans 13 amino acids. CDR3 amino acids: CASSREGGEKLFF. As DNA, the CDR3 is TGTGCCAGCAGCCGGGAAGGGGGTGAAAAACTGTTTTTT.

The chain couples TRBV5-6 to TRBJ2-1, with 10 bases aligning to TRBD2. The germline V gene encodes CDR1 SGHDT and CDR2 YYEEEE. CDR3 length: 16 amino acids. Trimming removed 3 bases from V and 5 bases from J; junction bases left unmatched: 8. For the CDR3, the DNA is TGTGCCAGCAGCTCGACAGCGGGAGGGCCCCACAATGAGCAGTTCTTC. Translating gives CASSSTAGGPHNEQFF.

The J gene is TRBJ1-2, the V gene TRBV4-1, with D tentatively TRBD1 (5 bases). The CDR3 runs to 14 residues. V was shortened by 0 bases and J by 8 bases, with 13 bases between the two germline ends. Germline loops: CDR1 MGHRA, CDR2 YSYEKL. The chain's CDR3 is CASSQDWQGWGYTF. The CDR3 region has the DNA TGCGCCAGCAGCCAAGATTGGCAGGGTTGGGGCTACACCTTC.

The gene calls are TRBV5-4 and TRBJ1-2; 7 bases line up with TRBD1. V was clipped by 4 bases and J by 6 bases; unmatched bases: 12. This CDR3 spans 15 amino acids. Germline V CDR1 and CDR2: SGHNT, YYREEE (reference sequence). The CDR3 here is CASSTGTVVPHGYTF. The CDR3 DNA sequence: TGTGCCAGCAGCACCGGGACAGTTGTTCCTCATGGCTACACCTTC.

The CDR3 is CASSRSDYATNEKLFF. The CDR3 bases are TGCGCCAGCAGCCGGTCAGATTATGCAACTAATGAAAAACTGTTTTTT. The chain recombines TRBV4-1 with TRBJ1-4, with unresolved D. Germline V CDR1 and CDR2: MGHRA, YSYEKL. Trimming pared 4 bases from V and 0 bases from J, leaving 12 bases between. This CDR3 has 16 residues.